Included here is one T cell receptor beta chain sequence, with context. Its target is unknown. Though nominally healthy at sampling, donors likely had unrecorded immune exposures. This entry is derived from a study of cytomegalovirus exposure and HLA in healthy donors. Study-level findings and limits: As a later analysis revealed, the rate of TCR association differed by HLA locus, with DRB1 most and HLA-C fewest. The likely origin of a cluster of highly shared sequence variants was a sequencing artifact.

CDR1 MGHRA and CDR2 YSYEKL come from the germline V gene. V was clipped by 0 bases and J by 7 bases; unmatched bases: 4. CDR3 length: 14 amino acids. The primer mix had 60 Vbeta and 13 Jbeta primers. Assay: immunoSEQ multiplex PCR; the TCRdb copy retains only in-frame clones and omits some. The table shows 150,000 to 200,000 clones, with approximately 84% occurring only once. Sequencing input: PBMCs. The TCR comes from a girl under 18 in good health and CMV-seropositive. The chain employs TRBV4-1 and TRBJ1-1; the match to TRBD1 covers 8 bases. The CDR3 DNA sequence: TGCGCCAGCAGCCAAGATCGGACAGGGCTTGAAGCTTTCTTT. It translates to CASSQDRTGLEAFF.